This TCR beta chain emerged from a study of PD-1 blockade in classical Hodgkin lymphoma. V lost 4 bases to trimming and J lost 9 bases, with 12 bases between them. This CDR3 contains 12 residues. CDR1 and CDR2 (germline): SGHAT, FQNNGV. Indicated time point: cycle 4 day 1 (C4D1), after less than 7 weeks of nivolumab. Each patient relapsed following autologous stem cell transplantation, and prior brentuximab vedotin exposure differed. The CD4+ T cells used were purified from thawed PBMCs through magnetic negative selection. TCRdb's table, derived via immunoSEQ multiplex PCR, lists solely in-frame clones and lacks some. The data show under 5,000 clones, about 79% seen once.

Specimen: CD4+ T cells from blood, collected before the fourth cycle of nivolumab. The chain carries TRBV11-2 and TRBJ1-1, with D hard to call. This clonotype was obtained from a human donor with classical Hodgkin lymphoma. CDR3 nucleotide sequence: TGTGCCAGCAGCTCCGCAGGTTCCAAAGCTTTCTTT. It is translated as CASSSAGSKAFF.